This entry is about one TCR beta chain. The antigen is not known. An end of the junction does not agree with germline; a read error may underlie this. This entry is derived from a study of molecular identifiers for immune sequencing clone quantification. Looking at the study overall: RNA, taken in replicates from about 19,000 or 110,000 naive CD8 cells, was split five ways, with four sequenced.

Sorting selected naive CD8 T cells with a CD8+CD4-CCR7+CD45RA+ phenotype. Broader study findings: Naive cells had under 1% of molecules in clones above 20 RNA copies, effectors over 97%.

Preparation of the bulk TCR libraries relied on previously described methods and listed TCR primers. TCRdb ran MiXCR on the PCR reads and lists one entry per CDR3 protein. Here the sample spans under 600,000 distinct CDR3 sequences, around 23% being singletons. The source of this sequence is a human donor in good health. Some libraries in this study had Jurkat cell RNA spiked in. The sample taken for sequencing was naive CD8+ T cells from blood, with Jurkat cell RNA spiked in. Documented subset: FACS-sorted CD8+CD4-CCR7+CD45RA+ naive T cells.

The CDR3 DNA follows: TGTGCCGGTAGTATTGAGGCGGTAGCCAACGTCCTGACTTTC. Translation gives CAGSIEAVANVLTF. The genes are TRBV19 and TRBJ2-6; D not certain. This CDR3 contains 14 residues. From germline, CDR1 is LNHDA and CDR2 SQIVND (reference sequence).